This T cell receptor (beta chain) appears in the sequencing data of a study of shared clonotypes between healthy human individuals. V was trimmed by 3 bases and J by 0 bases, leaving 9 bases between them. This CDR3 comprises 15 residues. The germline CDR1 and CDR2 sequences are LNHDA and SQIVND (reference sequence). Method: immunoSEQ multiplex PCR; TCRdb's copy keeps in-frame clones and lacks some. The sample has roughly 500,000 clones, roughly four fifths seen once; the top ten hold over 10%. This TCR derives from a woman aged 40 to 50 in good health. Some clones in this sample may be carry-over from other donors' samples. Source material: PBMCs. The chain recombines TRBV19 with TRBJ1-5; D is ambiguous. The CDR3 region is CASSIRWDSNQPQHF. The DNA of the CDR3 is TGTGCCAGTAGTATCCGGTGGGATAGCAATCAGCCCCAGCATTTT.